This is a list of T cell receptor beta chains from one sample in a study of tumor T cells in aggressive B-cell lymphoma. Method: immunoSEQ multiplex PCR; TCRdb's copy keeps in-frame clones and lacks some. Altogether more than 4,000 clones are present, over 75% being singletons, with the ten largest covering 4.7%. Sequencing used tumor tissue. The receptors here all came from an adult with diffuse large B cell lymphoma. Both conserved end residues are part of each CDR3. A D gene is named only where the DNA matches it firmly. The size field is filled for only some rows; it gives once, few, many or a size class.

CDR3 protein: CASRETTGRGVNYGYTF; CDR3 DNA: TGTGCCAGTAGGGAGACAACGGGCCGCGGGGTTAACTATGGCTACACCTTC; clone size: -; D gene: -; J gene: TRBJ1-2; CDR3 length: 17; V gene: TRBV19
CDR3 protein: CASSVLDGGSYNEQFF; CDR3 DNA: TGTGCCAGCAGTGTCCTCGACGGGGGCTCCTACAATGAGCAGTTCTTC; clone size: -; D gene: -; J gene: TRBJ2-1; CDR3 length: 16; V gene: TRBV6-4
CDR3 protein: CASSSTDRIYGYTF; CDR3 DNA: TGTGCCAGCAGTTCGACGGACAGGATCTATGGCTACACCTTC; clone size: -; D gene: TRBD1; J gene: TRBJ1-2; CDR3 length: 14; V gene: TRBV28
CDR3 protein: CASSLDRNTEAFF; CDR3 DNA: TGTGCTAGCAGCTTAGACAGAAACACTGAAGCTTTCTTT; clone size: -; D gene: -; J gene: TRBJ1-1; CDR3 length: 13; V gene: TRBV7-7
CDR3 protein: CASSSLTTGNYGYTF; CDR3 DNA: TGTGCCAGCAGTTCCCTTACGACAGGGAACTATGGCTACACCTTC; clone size: -; D gene: TRBD1; J gene: TRBJ1-2; CDR3 length: 15; V gene: TRBV6-5
CDR3 protein: CSVRTGENQPQHF; CDR3 DNA: TGCAGCGTTCGGACAGGGGAAAATCAGCCCCAGCATTTT; clone size: -; D gene: TRBD1; J gene: TRBJ1-5; CDR3 length: 13; V gene: TRBV29-1
CDR3 protein: CASSLGGLTYNEQFF; CDR3 DNA: TGTGCCAGCAGCTTAGGCGGCCTAACCTACAATGAGCAGTTCTTC; clone size: -; D gene: -; J gene: TRBJ2-1; CDR3 length: 15; V gene: TRBV7-9
CDR3 protein: CASSDTRAQHF; CDR3 DNA: TGTGCCAGCAGTGACACCCGGGCCCAGCATTTT; clone size: -; D gene: -; J gene: TRBJ1-5; CDR3 length: 11; V gene: TRBV6-1
CDR3 protein: CASSLDRDDTEAFF; CDR3 DNA: TGCGCCAGCAGCCTTGACAGGGACGACACTGAAGCTTTCTTT; clone size: -; D gene: TRBD1; J gene: TRBJ1-1; CDR3 length: 14; V gene: TRBV5-1
CDR3 protein: CASRETDVNTEAFF; CDR3 DNA: TGTGCCAGCAGGGAGACAGACGTTAACACTGAAGCTTTCTTT; clone size: -; D gene: -; J gene: TRBJ1-1; CDR3 length: 14; V gene: TRBV6-1
CDR3 protein: CASSGQGAYEQYF; CDR3 DNA: TGTGCCAGCAGCGGACAGGGGGCCTACGAGCAGTACTTC; clone size: -; D gene: TRBD1; J gene: TRBJ2-7; CDR3 length: 13; V gene: TRBV9
CDR3 protein: CASSDGARYEQYF; CDR3 DNA: TGTGCCAGCTCCGACGGCGCGCGGTACGAGCAGTACTTC; clone size: few; D gene: -; J gene: TRBJ2-7; CDR3 length: 13; V gene: TRBV18
CDR3 protein: CASSQGQNEKLFF; CDR3 DNA: TGTGCCAGCAGCCAAGGACAGAATGAAAAACTGTTTTTT; clone size: -; D gene: -; J gene: TRBJ1-4; CDR3 length: 13; V gene: TRBV5-4
CDR3 protein: CVSSLDLNTEAFF; CDR3 DNA: TGTGTCAGCAGCTTGGACTTGAACACTGAAGCTTTCTTT; clone size: -; D gene: -; J gene: TRBJ1-1; CDR3 length: 13; V gene: TRBV7-9
CDR3 protein: CASSTGDYGYTF; CDR3 DNA: TGTGCCAGCTCCACGGGAGACTATGGCTATACCTTC; clone size: -; D gene: -; J gene: TRBJ1-2; CDR3 length: 12; V gene: TRBV28
CDR3 protein: CASSRMGAGEAFF; CDR3 DNA: TGTGCCAGTAGCAGAATGGGGGCAGGGGAAGCTTTCTTT; clone size: -; D gene: -; J gene: TRBJ1-1; CDR3 length: 13; V gene: TRBV19
CDR3 protein: CASSSVLRVPYEQYF; CDR3 DNA: TGTGCCAGCAGTTCCGTCCTCAGGGTCCCCTACGAGCAGTACTTC; clone size: -; D gene: -; J gene: TRBJ2-7; CDR3 length: 15; V gene: TRBV6-5
CDR3 protein: CASSKGVGSPLHF; CDR3 DNA: TGTGCCAGCAGCAAAGGGGTTGGTTCACCCCTCCACTTT; clone size: few; D gene: -; J gene: TRBJ1-6; CDR3 length: 13; V gene: TRBV5-6
CDR3 protein: CASSKQGGGANVLTF; CDR3 DNA: TGTGCCAGCAGCAAGCAGGGAGGTGGGGCCAACGTCCTGACTTTC; clone size: -; D gene: -; J gene: TRBJ2-6; CDR3 length: 15; V gene: TRBV7-2
CDR3 protein: CASRTTGGAGTGELFF; CDR3 DNA: TGTGCCAGCAGAACAACAGGGGGCGCAGGCACCGGGGAGCTGTTTTTT; clone size: few; D gene: TRBD1; J gene: TRBJ2-2; CDR3 length: 16; V gene: TRBV2
CDR3 protein: CASSFSGGPYEQYF; CDR3 DNA: TGTGCCAGCAGCTTTAGCGGGGGTCCCTACGAGCAGTACTTC; clone size: few; D gene: TRBD2; J gene: TRBJ2-7; CDR3 length: 14; V gene: TRBV11-1
CDR3 protein: CASGFGGASTGELFF; CDR3 DNA: TGTGCCAGCGGCTTTGGCGGGGCTAGCACCGGGGAGCTGTTTTTT; clone size: -; D gene: -; J gene: TRBJ2-2; CDR3 length: 15; V gene: TRBV19
CDR3 protein: CAISDKGMNTEAFF; CDR3 DNA: TGTGCCATCAGTGATAAGGGGATGAACACTGAAGCTTTCTTT; clone size: -; D gene: -; J gene: TRBJ1-1; CDR3 length: 14; V gene: TRBV10-3
CDR3 protein: CASSEGLGQGDNEQFF; CDR3 DNA: TGTGCCAGCAGTGAAGGCCTAGGACAGGGTGACAATGAGCAGTTCTTC; clone size: few; D gene: TRBD1; J gene: TRBJ2-1; CDR3 length: 16; V gene: TRBV2
CDR3 protein: CASSTYDRGTEAFF; CDR3 DNA: TGTGCCAGCAGCACATACGACAGGGGCACTGAAGCTTTCTTT; clone size: -; D gene: TRBD1; J gene: TRBJ1-1; CDR3 length: 14; V gene: TRBV9
CDR3 protein: CASSFSIGPSIIGELFF; CDR3 DNA: TGTGCCAGCAGCTTTTCCATTGGGCCCTCAATTATCGGGGAGCTGTTTTTT; clone size: -; D gene: -; J gene: TRBJ2-2; CDR3 length: 17; V gene: TRBV7-9
CDR3 protein: CASSLDFAYGYTF; CDR3 DNA: TGTGCCAGCAGCCTCGACTTTGCCTATGGCTACACCTTC; clone size: -; D gene: -; J gene: TRBJ1-2; CDR3 length: 13; V gene: TRBV7-2
CDR3 protein: CASTGWVGFWDGYTF; CDR3 DNA: TGTGCCAGCACCGGGTGGGTCGGGTTCTGGGATGGCTACACCTTC; clone size: -; D gene: -; J gene: TRBJ1-2; CDR3 length: 15; V gene: TRBV11-3
CDR3 protein: CASSLGDRGNNSPLHF; CDR3 DNA: TGTGCCAGCAGCTTAGGGGACAGGGGGAATAATTCACCCCTCCACTTT; clone size: -; D gene: TRBD1; J gene: TRBJ1-6; CDR3 length: 16; V gene: TRBV7-9
CDR3 protein: CASSSISMNTEAFF; CDR3 DNA: TGTGCCAGCAGCTCCATTTCCATGAACACTGAAGCTTTCTTT; clone size: few; D gene: -; J gene: TRBJ1-1; CDR3 length: 14; V gene: TRBV5-5
CDR3 protein: CAWEDTGELFF; CDR3 DNA: TGTGCCTGGGAGGACACCGGGGAGCTGTTTTTT; clone size: -; D gene: -; J gene: TRBJ2-2; CDR3 length: 11; V gene: TRBV30
CDR3 protein: CASSQDTSYQPQHF; CDR3 DNA: TGTGCCAGCAGCCAGGACACCTCATATCAGCCCCAGCATTTT; clone size: -; D gene: -; J gene: TRBJ1-5; CDR3 length: 14; V gene: TRBV7-2
CDR3 protein: CASSIGQGEKLFF; CDR3 DNA: TGTGCCAGCAGCATAGGACAGGGAGAAAAACTGTTTTTT; clone size: -; D gene: TRBD1; J gene: TRBJ1-4; CDR3 length: 13; V gene: TRBV5-4
CDR3 protein: CASSLQVGQGNTIYF; CDR3 DNA: TGTGCCAGCAGCTTGCAGGTGGGCCAGGGAAACACCATATATTTT; clone size: -; D gene: -; J gene: TRBJ1-3; CDR3 length: 15; V gene: TRBV6-5
CDR3 protein: CASSQGRNEAFF; CDR3 DNA: TGTGCCAGCAGTCAGGGGAGAAATGAAGCTTTCTTT; clone size: -; D gene: -; J gene: TRBJ1-1; CDR3 length: 12; V gene: TRBV6-1
CDR3 protein: CASSLGTGVLYGYTF; CDR3 DNA: TGTGCCAGCAGTCTCGGGACAGGGGTCCTCTATGGCTACACCTTC; clone size: few; D gene: TRBD1; J gene: TRBJ1-2; CDR3 length: 15; V gene: TRBV6-6
CDR3 protein: CASKGGAGAFF; CDR3 DNA: TGTGCCAGTAAAGGAGGGGCAGGGGCTTTCTTT; clone size: -; D gene: -; J gene: TRBJ1-1; CDR3 length: 11; V gene: TRBV19